Sequencing of this T cell receptor beta chain was carried out in a study of T cells in narcolepsy. TCRdb keeps only in-frame clones here, not all; method: immunoSEQ multiplex PCR. The table shows 15,000 to 20,000 clones, with approximately 77% occurring only once. In the case of this clone: The antigen remains unidentified.

This CDR3 has 14 residues. Trimming stripped 6 bases from V and 3 bases from J, with 15 bases between. Per the germline V gene, CDR1 is MNHNY and CDR2 is SVGAGI (reference sequence). Points from the study as a whole: Autoreactive clonotypes reportedly recurred in blood of same and different patients, not controls. Comparing one patient's CSF and blood CD4+ clonotypes highlighted HCRT- and TRIB2-specific autoreactive clonotypes.

The sequence came from a human donor with narcolepsy. This rearrangement joins TRBV6-6 to TRBJ2-7, with D hard to call. Sequenced material: CD45RA- memory CD8+ T cells from PBMCs. The chain's CDR3 is CASSHPGGLYEQYF. Written as DNA, the CDR3 is TGTGCCAGCAGCCATCCCGGCGGCCTCTACGAGCAGTACTTC.